This record covers a single T cell receptor (beta chain). Antigen specificity is unknown. The CDR3 sequence is 12 residues long. Trimming removed 5 bases from V and 4 bases from J; junction bases left unmatched: 4. Germline assignment: CDR1 GTSNPN and CDR2 SVGIG (reference sequence). This sample is drawn from a study of cytomegalovirus exposure and HLA in healthy donors. Study results and caveats: A classifier reportedly called cytomegalovirus status with high sensitivity and specificity. One later analysis, an examination of the roughly 130 validation repertoires, found that first-cohort TCR clusters tended to co-occur in them. In vitro checks showed that a few CMV-associated chains really do target CMV antigens.

Using immunoSEQ multiplex PCR, the repertoire was profiled, and TCRdb retains in-frame clones only, with some absent. The sample lists about 200,000 clones, around 88% occurring once. Material: PBMCs. The TCR was taken from a woman younger than 30 in good health and CMV-seronegative. The rearrangement joins TRBV30 to TRBJ1-2; 7 bases agree with TRBD1. The CDR3 sequence is CAWGTGVYGYTF. CDR3 DNA sequence: TGTGCCTGGGGAACAGGGGTCTATGGCTACACCTTC.